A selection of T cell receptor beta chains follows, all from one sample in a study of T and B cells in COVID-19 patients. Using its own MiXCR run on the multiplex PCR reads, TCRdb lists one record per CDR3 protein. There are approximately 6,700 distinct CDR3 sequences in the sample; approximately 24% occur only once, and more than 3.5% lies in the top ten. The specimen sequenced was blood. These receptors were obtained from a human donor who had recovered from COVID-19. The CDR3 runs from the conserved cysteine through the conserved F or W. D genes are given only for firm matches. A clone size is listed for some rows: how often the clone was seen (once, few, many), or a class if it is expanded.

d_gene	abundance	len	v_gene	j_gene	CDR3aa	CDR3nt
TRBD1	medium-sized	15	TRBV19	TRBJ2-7	CASSPGQGARYEQYF	TGTGCCAGTAGCCCCGGACAGGGGGCGCGATACGAGCAGTACTTC
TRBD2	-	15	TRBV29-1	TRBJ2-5	CSVDGTSGGAETQYF	TGCAGCGTAGATGGGACTAGCGGGGGGGCGGAGACCCAGTACTTC
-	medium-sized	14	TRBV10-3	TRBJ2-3	CAISEMGRTDTQYF	TGTGCCATCAGTGAGATGGGCCGCACAGATACGCAGTATTTT
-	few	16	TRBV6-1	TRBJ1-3	CASSAVRSGEGNTIYF	TGTGCCAGCAGTGCCGTACGATCGGGGGAGGGAAACACCATATATTTT
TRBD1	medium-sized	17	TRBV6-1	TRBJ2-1	CASSSGTGGGSISEQFF	TGTGCCAGCAGCTCCGGGACAGGCGGAGGTTCAATCTCTGAGCAGTTCTTC
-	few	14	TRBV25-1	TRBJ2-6	CASSEGGGANVLTF	TGTGCCAGCAGTGAAGGTGGTGGGGCCAACGTCCTGACTTTC
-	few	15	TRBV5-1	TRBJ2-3	CASSFPATTPDTQYF	TGCGCCAGCAGCTTCCCAGCCACCACTCCAGATACGCAGTATTTT
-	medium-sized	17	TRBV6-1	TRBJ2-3	CASSELRGGPPTDTQYF	TGTGCCAGCAGTGAACTAAGGGGTGGGCCCCCCACAGATACGCAGTATTTT
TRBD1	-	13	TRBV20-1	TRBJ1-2	CSALPTGYGGYTF	TGCAGTGCACTTCCGACAGGGTATGGGGGCTACACCTTC
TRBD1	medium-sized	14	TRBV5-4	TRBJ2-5	CASSLQGFGETQYF	TGTGCCAGCAGCTTACAGGGGTTCGGAGAGACCCAGTACTTC
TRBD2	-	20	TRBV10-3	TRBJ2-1	CAISGPGLAGGKSSYNEQFF	TGTGCCATCAGTGGACCGGGACTAGCGGGGGGCAAAAGCTCCTACAATGAGCAGTTCTTC
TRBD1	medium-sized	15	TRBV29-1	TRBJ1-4	CSAEITGQRNEKLFF	TGCAGCGCCGAAATAACGGGACAGAGAAATGAAAAACTGTTTTTT
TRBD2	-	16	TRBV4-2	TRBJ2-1	CASSQAPAGGLNEQFF	TGTGCCAGCAGCCAAGCCCCAGCGGGGGGGCTAAATGAGCAGTTCTTC
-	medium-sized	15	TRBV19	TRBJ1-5	CASSIGDFIDQPQHF	TGTGCCAGTAGTATAGGGGACTTTATAGATCAGCCCCAGCATTTT
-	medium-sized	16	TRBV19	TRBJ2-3	CASTERGRGNTDTQYF	TGTGCCAGTACCGAGAGGGGGCGGGGAAACACAGATACGCAGTATTTT
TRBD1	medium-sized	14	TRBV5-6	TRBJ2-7	CASSTGTGSYEQYF	TGTGCCAGCAGCACAGGGACAGGATCCTACGAGCAGTACTTC
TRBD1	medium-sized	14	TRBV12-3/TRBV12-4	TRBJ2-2	CASSITGGTGELFF	TGTGCCAGCAGCATTACAGGGGGCACCGGGGAGCTGTTTTTT
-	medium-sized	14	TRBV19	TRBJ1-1	CASSAQQGNTEAFF	TGTGCCAGTAGTGCTCAACAGGGGAACACTGAAGCTTTCTTT
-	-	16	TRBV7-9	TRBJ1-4	CASSLSGVGTNEKLFF	TGTGCCAGCAGCTTAAGCGGGGTGGGGACTAATGAAAAACTGTTTTTT
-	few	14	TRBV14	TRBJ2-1	CASSQANGYNEQFF	TGTGCCAGCAGCCAAGCTAACGGTTACAATGAGCAGTTCTTC
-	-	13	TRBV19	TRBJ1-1	CASSAQGNTEAFF	TGTGCCAGTAGTGCACAGGGGAACACTGAAGCTTTCTTT
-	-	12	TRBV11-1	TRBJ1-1	CASSLPGREAFF	TGTGCCAGCAGCTTACCAGGGAGGGAAGCTTTCTTT
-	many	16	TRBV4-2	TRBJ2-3	CASSLNPEGGADTQYF	TGTGCCAGCAGCCTCAACCCGGAGGGGGGCGCAGATACGCAGTATTTT